A selection of T cell receptor beta chains follows, all from one sample in a study of response to subunit inactivated influenza vaccine. TCRdb recomputed calls from the RT-PCR reads with MiXCR, one row per CDR3 protein. The sample carries fewer than 600,000 distinct CDR3 sequences, about 7.2% recorded once. Here the sequenced sample was PBMCs from blood, taken less than 25 months after vaccination. Receptor source: a man in his fifties or sixties who received an inactivated influenza vaccine. Each CDR3 is given with its conserved first and last residue. A D gene is named only where the DNA matches it firmly. Not all rows give a size; the values are once, few, many and, for expanded clones, a class.

clone_size j_call v_call d_call cdr3_aa cdr3_nt
few TRBJ2-1 TRBV7-2 TRBD2 CASSQTSTMYNEQFF TGTGCCAGCAGCCAGACTAGCACCATGTACAATGAGCAGTTCTTC
NA TRBJ2-1 TRBV20-1 NA CSALWGPSYNEQFF TGCAGTGCTCTATGGGGACCCTCCTACAATGAGCAGTTCTTC
many TRBJ2-1 TRBV5-8 NA CASRWTTYNEQFF TGTGCCAGCAGGTGGACTACCTACAATGAGCAGTTCTTC
NA TRBJ2-1 TRBV5-1 NA CASSLPGTQQNEQFF TGCGCCAGCAGCTTGCCGGGTACGCAACAAAATGAGCAGTTCTTC
NA TRBJ2-1 TRBV20-1 NA CSVEWSYNEQFF TGCAGTGTTGAGTGGTCCTACAATGAGCAGTTCTTC
many TRBJ1-4 TRBV7-2 NA CASSPQSGWTNEKLFF TGTGCCAGCAGCCCTCAATCTGGGTGGACTAATGAAAAACTGTTTTTT
few TRBJ1-1 TRBV29-1 NA CSVDSTGGGEAFF TGCAGCGTTGACTCGACAGGCGGGGGGGAAGCTTTCTTT
NA TRBJ2-1 TRBV12-3/TRBV12-4 NA CASSLALGTGGNEQFF TGTGCCAGCAGTTTAGCGCTAGGGACCGGCGGGAATGAGCAGTTCTTC
many TRBJ2-1 TRBV18 TRBD2 CASSRTRDEQFF TGTGCCAGCTCACGGACTAGGGATGAGCAGTTCTTC
many TRBJ1-2 TRBV4-2 NA CASSQDRANYGYTF TGTGCCAGCAGCCAAGACAGGGCTAACTATGGCTACACCTTC
many TRBJ1-2 TRBV10-3 TRBD1 CAISAGQGLYGYTF TGTGCCATCAGTGCTGGACAGGGGCTCTATGGCTACACCTTC
few TRBJ2-3 TRBV6-5 NA CASRYRDTGLDTQYF TGTGCCAGCAGGTACCGGGACACAGGCCTAGATACGCAGTATTTT
NA TRBJ2-3 TRBV30 TRBD2 CAWALVAGADTQYF TGTGCCTGGGCGTTAGTAGCGGGGGCAGATACGCAGTATTTT
NA TRBJ1-1 TRBV15 NA CATSRDRTAEAFF TGTGCCACCAGCAGAGATCGGACAGCAGAAGCTTTCTTT
NA TRBJ2-1 TRBV20-1 NA CSAEPGHSNEQFF TGCAGTGCTGAACCGGGACACTCCAATGAGCAGTTCTTC
NA TRBJ2-7 TRBV7-8 NA CASSLASGPTIEQYF TGTGCCAGCAGCTTAGCGTCGGGACCGACCATCGAGCAGTACTTC
NA TRBJ2-2 TRBV11-2 NA CASSLSSVGYTGELFF TGTGCCAGCAGCTTAAGTAGCGTGGGGTACACCGGGGAGCTGTTTTTT
many TRBJ2-2 TRBV6-5 NA CASIIQNTGELFF TGTGCCAGCATTATACAGAACACCGGGGAGCTGTTTTTT
NA TRBJ2-7 TRBV7-9 NA CASSTGTYEQYF TGTGCCAGCAGCACAGGGACCTACGAGCAGTACTTC
many TRBJ2-1 TRBV15 TRBD2 CATSRRLAGGLRNEQFF TGTGCCACCAGCAGAAGACTAGCGGGAGGTCTTAGGAATGAGCAGTTCTTC
few TRBJ2-7 TRBV11-2 NA CAGSQGIDEQYF TGTGCCGGCAGCCAAGGCATCGACGAGCAGTACTTC
many TRBJ2-4 TRBV29-1 NA CSVEDSQAQNIQYF TGCAGCGTTGAAGACTCCCAGGCCCAAAACATTCAGTACTTC
few TRBJ1-4 TRBV7-2 TRBD1 CASSQDRGPQKLFF TGTGCCAGCAGCCAGGACAGGGGGCCGCAAAAACTGTTTTTT
many TRBJ2-5 TRBV20-1 TRBD1 CSASPNRGETQYF TGCAGTGCTAGCCCAAACAGGGGTGAGACCCAGTACTTC
many TRBJ2-5 TRBV29-1 TRBD2 CSAGRGAQETQYF TGCAGCGCTGGGCGGGGGGCACAAGAGACCCAGTACTTC
few TRBJ2-3 TRBV5-1 NA CASSLDGGPQDTQYF TGCGCCAGCAGCTTGGACGGGGGGCCGCAAGATACGCAGTATTTT
many TRBJ2-7 TRBV7-2 NA CASSPGVGSYEQYF TGTGCCAGCAGCCCAGGAGTCGGCTCCTACGAGCAGTACTTC
NA TRBJ2-2 TRBV4-3 NA CASSQVSGDGKPNHTGELFF TGCGCCAGCAGCCAAGTTAGTGGGGACGGCAAACCAAACCACACCGGGGAGCTGTTTTTT
few TRBJ2-1 TRBV6-2/TRBV6-3 TRBD1 CASRKTGGYNEQFF TGTGCCAGCAGAAAGACAGGGGGCTACAATGAGCAGTTCTTC
NA TRBJ2-5 TRBV20-1 NA CSARDLTAAQETQYF TGCAGTGCTAGAGATCTGACAGCCGCCCAAGAGACCCAGTACTTC
many TRBJ2-5 TRBV21-1 NA CASSKGDRGEETQYF TGTGCCAGCAGCAAAGGGGACAGGGGAGAAGAGACCCAGTACTTC
few TRBJ2-5 TRBV20-1 TRBD1 CSATLPTGEETQYF TGCAGTGCTACCCTCCCGACAGGGGAAGAGACCCAGTACTTC
many TRBJ2-2 TRBV25-1 NA CASSVRGRLTGELFF TGTGCCAGCAGTGTCAGAGGACGCCTCACCGGGGAGCTGTTTTTT
few TRBJ2-3 TRBV20-1 TRBD2 CSAQRGARDTQYF TGCAGTGCCCAGCGGGGAGCCAGAGATACGCAGTATTTT
NA TRBJ2-3 TRBV2 NA CASGAGRTDTQYF TGTGCCAGCGGGGCAGGGAGGACAGATACGCAGTATTTT
NA TRBJ1-6 TRBV27 NA CASSYESSYNSPLHF TGTGCCAGCAGTTACGAGAGCTCCTATAATTCACCCCTCCACTTT
few TRBJ2-7 TRBV6-5 NA CVTGNSYEQYF TGTGTCACAGGGAACTCCTACGAGCAGTACTTC
few TRBJ1-4 TRBV6-6 NA CASSPGLKLFF TGTGCCAGCAGCCCCGGGCTAAAACTGTTTTTT
many TRBJ2-2 TRBV9 TRBD2 CASSASGTSASNTGELFF TGTGCCAGCAGCGCGTCCGGGACTAGCGCTTCGAACACCGGGGAGCTGTTTTTT
NA TRBJ1-5 TRBV10-3 TRBD1 CAISPGQINQPQHF TGTGCCATCAGTCCGGGACAGATCAATCAGCCCCAGCATTTT
few TRBJ2-2 TRBV5-4 NA CASSSLFGSGELFF TGTGCCAGCAGCTCCCTGTTTGGGTCCGGGGAGCTGTTTTTT
NA TRBJ2-3 TRBV7-6 TRBD1 CASSLETGLRDTQYF TGTGCCAGCAGCTTAGAGACAGGGTTACGTGATACGCAGTATTTT
few TRBJ2-1 TRBV20-1 NA CSARGPNFGEKRFF TGCAGTGCTAGAGGCCCCAATTTTGGCGAGAAGAGGTTCTTC
few TRBJ2-5 TRBV5-1 NA CASRGTPSETQYF TGCGCCAGCAGGGGGACACCTTCCGAGACCCAGTACTTC
NA TRBJ1-3 TRBV11-2 NA CASSLYQSSGNTIYF TGTGCCAGCAGCTTATACCAGAGCTCTGGAAACACCATATATTTT